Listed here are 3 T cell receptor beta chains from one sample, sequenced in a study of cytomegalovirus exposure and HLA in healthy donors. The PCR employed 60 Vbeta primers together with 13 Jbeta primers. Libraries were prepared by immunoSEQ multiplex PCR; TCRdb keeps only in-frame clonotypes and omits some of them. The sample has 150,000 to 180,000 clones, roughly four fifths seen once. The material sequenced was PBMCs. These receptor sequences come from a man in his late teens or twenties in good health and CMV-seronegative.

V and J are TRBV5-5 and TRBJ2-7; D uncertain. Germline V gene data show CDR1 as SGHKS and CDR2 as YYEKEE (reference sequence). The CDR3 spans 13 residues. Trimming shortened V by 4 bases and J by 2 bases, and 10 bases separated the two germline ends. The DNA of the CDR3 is TGTGCCAGCAGCGAGGAACGTCCCTACGAGCAGTACTTC. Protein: CASSEERPYEQYF.

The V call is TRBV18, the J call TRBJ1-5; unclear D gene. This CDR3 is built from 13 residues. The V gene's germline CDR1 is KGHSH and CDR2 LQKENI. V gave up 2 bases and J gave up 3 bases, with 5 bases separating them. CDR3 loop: CASSPGPNQPQHF. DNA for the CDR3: TGTGCCAGCTCACCAGGGCCCAATCAGCCCCAGCATTTT.

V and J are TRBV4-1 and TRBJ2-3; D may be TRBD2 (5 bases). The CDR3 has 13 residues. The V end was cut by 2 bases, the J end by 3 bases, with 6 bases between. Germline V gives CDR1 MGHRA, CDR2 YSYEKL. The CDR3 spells CASSQPGTDTQYF. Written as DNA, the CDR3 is TGCGCCAGCAGCCAACCGGGAACAGATACGCAGTATTTT.